Listed here is a single T cell receptor (beta chain). This clone has just a few counts. Its binding antigen is unknown. One base away there is no much larger clone; base qualities are not given. The immunoSEQ Assay, a bias-controlled multiplex PCR, was used to amplify TCRbeta CDR3 regions from genomic DNA. The paper's processing steps were these. The number of nucleated cells in each sample was estimated from the amplification of reference gene primers within the assay. To quantify the absolute abundance of each unique TCRbeta CDR3 rearrangement, sequence reads were collapsed and filtered. For each sample, productive Simpson clonality was calculated as the square root of Simpson's diversity index across productive rearrangements. As stored in TCRdb, this immuneACCESS dataset retains in-frame rearrangements with V and J assigned. A fraction of the clones does not appear; measured against another copy, unresolved V genes explain less than half of the discrepancy, and the remainder lacks a known reason. That table gives V, J and clone size, and the DNA gave D and trimming. This sample is represented by 190,000 or so clones; 85% to 90% of them were singletons. The ten largest clones take up 2.9% of the sample.

This sample was taken from a study of blood T cell repertoires in COVID-19 (dated by TCRdb to 2018 to 2020). Broadly, across the study: The collaborator samples originated in the United States, Italy and Spain and spanned the acute and convalescent phases of COVID-19. The samples were drawn from the first 160 participants of the ongoing ImmuneRACE study and from 1,254 subjects provided by 6 global collaborators. HLA class I and class II types, where available, came from metadata supplied by the sample provider rather than from assay-based typing. The dataset comprised deeply sampled blood TCRbeta repertoires from subjects exposed to, actively infected with, or recovered from COVID-19. The sample metadata nearly always contained a de-identified subject ID, COVID-19 status, age in years and sex. The repertoires were made available in a free public database intended to serve as a resource for research on the immune response to SARS-CoV-2. The material from the prospective study consisted of cDNA or gDNA derived from T cells, B-cell-depleted T cells, or PBMCs. Overall results and qualifications from the work: How much clinical and demographic metadata was included differed by source and by participant, and the metadata was provided uncurated.

The germline ends are 10 bases apart after V is trimmed by 5 bases and J by 3 bases. The CDR3 goes from the cysteine to the phenylalanine over 14 residues. The read is trimmed to its CDR3 DNA, 42 bases read in frame from base 1. Sequences MNHEY (CDR1) and SMNVEV (CDR2) are obtained from the germline V gene (reference sequence). Collaborating institutions collected whole blood in K2EDTA tubes following their own protocols. For TCRbeta analysis, collaborators shipped samples as frozen whole blood, isolated PBMCs, or DNA extracted from either of those sample types. The rearranged chain carries TRBV27 and TRBJ2-2; the D segment cannot be called with confidence. The sample taken for sequencing was peripheral blood. This receptor was taken from a young woman with active or convalescent COVID-19. The nucleotide sequence reads as follows: TGTGCCAGCAGTCTTCGGTTAGACACCGGGGAGCTGTTTTTT. Protein translation: CASSLRLDTGELFF.